This passage covers 18 T cell receptor delta chains from one sample sequenced in a study of γδ T cells in repeated Plasmodium falciparum infection. Gammadelta T cells were flow-sorted from PBMC into Vgamma9/Vdelta2+ and Vdelta2-negative populations for bulk analysis. TCRdb re-called the multiplex PCR reads using CATT. This table has 45,000 to 60,000 delta-chain clones, 1.9% appearing once. The sequenced material came from gamma-delta T cells from blood. The source of these receptors is a pool of human donors (malaria-infected and uninfected, not separated).

This clone showed up many times. A far larger clone is just one base off, so this is likely a read error. The identical CDR3 is also encoded by other nucleotide sequences in the sample. The V and J genes are TRDV2 and TRDJ1, with 9 bases that match TRDD3. The CDR3 runs to 20 residues. CDR1 is GEAIGNYY, CDR2 EKD, per germline. CDR3 sequence (DNA): TGTGCCTGTGACACCGAACGGGGATACGCGCAGAGTGGGGACACCGACAAACTCATCTTT. It encodes CACDTERGYAQSGDTDKLIF.

About this clone itself: TCRdb's entry gives the protein of a much larger clone, which mismatches this DNA's translation at residue 9, likely from a read error; the protein reported here is translated from the DNA. V and J are TRDV1 and TRDJ1; 10 positions agree with TRDD3. TCRdb does not report a J gene; here it was assigned by matching the DNA to germline references. The CDR3 totals 21 residues. Germline V gene data show CDR1 as TSWWSYY and CDR2 as QGS. With V trimmed by 3 bases and J by 1 base, 20 bases remained unmatched. The CDR3, as DNA: TGTGCTCTTGGGGACCACTTCCTTACTCTTGGGGGATACCGGGGCACCGATAAACTCATCTTT. This gives the protein CALGDHFLTLGGYRGTDKLIF.

This clone was picked up a small number of times. The TCRdb protein, from a much larger clone, departs from this DNA's translation at residue 9, likely by read error; the protein shown derives from the DNA. The chain carries TRDV2 and TRDJ1; 7 bases agree with TRDD3. TCRdb leaves out the J gene; it was filled in here by matching the DNA to germline. With V trimmed by 0 bases and J by 1 base, 16 bases remained unmatched. This CDR3 is 19 amino acids long. The germline gives CDR1 GEAIGNYY, CDR2 EKD. CDR3 protein: CACDTFPAQGDPFTDKLIF. The DNA of the CDR3 is TGTGCCTGTGACACCTTCCCGGCTCAGGGGGATCCTTTCACCGATAAACTCATCTTT.

In regard to this clone: A far larger clone is just one base off, so this is likely a read error. Other nucleotide sequences in the sample specify the same CDR3. The DNA for the CDR3 is TGTGCTCCCAACTATGGACGGGGGATATCGGCCGATAAACTCATCTTT. It encodes CAPNYGRGISADKLIF. J is TRDJ1 and V is TRDV1; 8 bases agree with TRDD3. TCRdb carries no J gene annotation; the J gene was assigned here by matching the DNA with germline. The CDR3 is 16 amino acids. Germline CDR1 and CDR2: TSWWSYY and QGS. The V segment lost 10 bases and the J segment 3 bases; nucleotides outside the gene matches: 16.

This clone was counted between two and nine times. This likely stems from a read error, as it lies one base from a far larger clone. The sample contains more than one DNA sequence encoding this CDR3. The gene calls are TRDV3 and TRDJ1, with 12 bases identical to TRDD3. No J gene was available from TCRdb, and it was assigned here by a germline match of the DNA. CDR1 TVYSNPD and CDR2 GDNSRS come from the germline V gene (reference sequence). CDR3 length: 24 amino acids. The V and J ends lost 1 base and 8 bases, in that order; junction bases with no gene match: 38. CDR3 nucleotide sequence: TGTGCCTTTAAGGGGGGACCTTCCGCCGGTATAAAAACCCCCGTATACTGGGGGATACAAAAACTCATCTTT. Translation: CAFKGGPSAGIKTPVYWGIQKLIF.

About this clone: TCRdb lists the protein of a much larger clone for this DNA, which differs at residue 24, so this is likely a read error; the protein given here is translated from the DNA itself. V and J are TRDV1 and TRDJ1, with 9 nucleotides matching TRDD3. No J segment appears in TCRdb, so it was assigned here by matching the sequence to germline. Germline V gene data show CDR1 as TSWWSYY and CDR2 as QGS. This CDR3 is 27 amino acids long. CDR3 in amino acids: CALGEPLFLAPKLGDTRRKGGTDELIF. CDR3 nucleotides: TGTGCTCTTGGGGAACCCCTCTTCCTAGCCCCCAAGCTAGGGGATACGCGGCGAAAGGGGGGTACCGATGAACTCATCTTT.

About this clone: A far larger clone differs by one base, so this is likely a read error. The same CDR3 can be traced to other DNA sequences in this sample. This chain uses TRAV38-2/DV8 with TRDJ1, with 12 bases aligning to TRDD3. TCRdb does not report a J gene; here it was assigned by matching the DNA to germline references. V shed 0 bases and J 3 bases; nucleotides not matched to a gene: 27. CDR3 length equals 24 residues. Germline V lookup: CDR1 TSESDYY, CDR2 QEAYKQQN. The CDR3 protein is CAYRSARRWDPLLGDTWSADKLIF. The CDR3 nucleotides are TGTGCTTATAGGAGCGCGAGACGTTGGGACCCTCTACTGGGGGATACTTGGTCGGCCGATAAACTCATCTTT.

This clone turned up a few times. The TCRdb protein, from a much larger clone, departs from this DNA's translation at residue 6, likely by read error; the protein shown derives from the DNA. The chain carries TRAV38-2/DV8 and TRDJ1; 12 positions agree with TRDD3. TCRdb does not report a J gene; here it was assigned by matching the DNA to germline references. The CDR3 loop spans 21 amino acids. Germline CDR1 TSESDYY, CDR2 QEAYKQQN. Germline trimming cut 1 base from V and 0 bases from J; bases unmatched to any gene: 16. The CDR3 region is CAYRSTVYFQLGDTYTDKLIF. DNA for the CDR3: TGTGCTTATAGGAGCACGGTATATTTCCAACTGGGGGATACCTACACCGATAAACTCATCTTT.

This clone was counted ten times or more. The likely explanation is a read error, given a far larger clone one base away. The same CDR3 is also encoded by other DNA sequences in this sample. With the J gene uncalled, the V gene is TRDV3; no DNA check was done on the table's D call, TRDD2. Germline CDR1 TVYSNPD, CDR2 GDNSRS (reference sequence). The CDR3 contains 16 residues. The CDR3 loop is CAFTLSEGRGAIKLIF. The CDR3 nucleotides are TGTGCCTTCACCCTATCGGAGGGGAGAGGGGCTATTAAACTCATCTTC.

This clone was seen repeatedly, ten times or more. V usage is TRDV2 and J usage is TRDJ1; 11 bases map to TRDD3. The junction had 14 bases not matched to a gene; V was cut back by 3 bases and J by 12 bases. Germline assignment: CDR1 GEAIGNYY and CDR2 EKD. CDR3 length: 15 residues. CDR3 coding DNA: TGTGCCTGTGACCCAATAGTGGGGGATACGCTTCGAGTCATCTTT. It specifies CACDPIVGDTLRVIF.

This clone was seen a few times. The TCRdb protein comes from a much larger clone and disagrees with this DNA's translation at residue 7, likely due to a read error; the protein given here is derived from the DNA. V usage is TRDV1 and J usage is TRDJ1; a possible D gene is TRDD3 (6 bases). The J gene is absent in TCRdb and was assigned here via DNA matching to germline. Deletions cut 0 bases from V and 0 bases from J, with 23 bases between. The germline CDR1 and CDR2 sequences are TSWWSYY and QGS. The CDR3 covers 20 residues. The CDR3 region is CALGELVWTDGDWDTDKLIF. In nucleotides, the CDR3 is TGTGCTCTTGGGGAACTTGTATGGACAGACGGGGACTGGGACACCGATAAACTCATCTTT.

This clone was seen repeatedly, ten times or more. This sequence is one base from a far larger clone and is likely a read error. In the same sample, other DNA sequences code for this CDR3. This chain uses TRDV3 with TRDJ1; 9 bases are shared with TRDD2. The CDR3 sequence is 19 residues long. In germline, CDR1 is TVYSNPD, CDR2 GDNSRS (reference sequence). The CDR3 region is CAFKEGPESLPTRSDKLIF. CDR3 bases: TGTGCCTTTAAAGAAGGGCCCGAGAGCCTTCCTACGAGGTCCGATAAGCTCATCTTT. The variable domain in full, completed from reference TRDV3 and TRDJ1, reads CDKVTQSSPDQTVASGSEVVLLCTYDTVYSNPDLFWYRIRPDYSFQFVFYGDNSRSEGADFTQGRFSVKHILTQKAFHLVISPVRTEDSATYYCAFKEGPESLPTRSDKLIFGKGTRVTVEP.

This clone was detected ten times or more. The protein recorded in TCRdb matches a much larger clone and deviates from this DNA's translation at residue 9, suggesting a read error; the protein here is obtained by translating the DNA. V and J are TRDV2 and TRDJ1; 9 nucleotides line up with TRDD3. The J gene is not listed in TCRdb, so it was assigned here from a DNA match to germline. Unmatched junction bases numbered 13, after V lost 0 bases and J lost 0 bases. Germline values: CDR1 GEAIGNYY, CDR2 EKD. CDR3 length: 19 residues. The chain's CDR3 is CACDTGNLHWGTDTDKLIF. The DNA of the CDR3 is TGTGCCTGTGACACCGGTAACCTCCACTGGGGGACCGACACCGATAAACTCATCTTT.

This clone was counted ten times or more. A far larger clone is off by one base, so a read error is likely. The sample holds other DNA sequences that translate to the same CDR3. This sequence joins TRDV2 and TRDJ1; TRDD3 matches at 9 bases. The J gene was missing in TCRdb and was found by matching the end of the DNA to germline. The germline CDR1 and CDR2 sequences are GEAIGNYY and EKD. The CDR3 contains 21 residues. DNA of the CDR3: TGTGCCTGCGACACTCTTGTTCCTACTATCGTACTGGGGGACCACACCGATAAACTCATCTTT. Residues: CACDTLVPTIVLGDHTDKLIF.

This clone showed up many times. The protein recorded in TCRdb matches a much larger clone and deviates from this DNA's translation at residue 14, suggesting a read error; the protein here is obtained by translating the DNA. J is TRDJ1 and V is TRDV2; tentatively, D is TRDD3 (6 bases). The CDR3 is made up of 19 amino acids. Trimming took 0 bases from V and 3 from J, leaving 25 bases between them. Per the germline V gene, CDR1 is GEAIGNYY and CDR2 is EKD. The CDR3: CACDTVRLGGNPGADKLIF. CDR3 coding DNA: TGTGCCTGTGACACCGTAAGGTTGGGGGGGAACCCGGGGGCCGATAAACTCATCTTT.

This clone came up many times. The V gene is TRDV2; the J gene was not called; TRDD3, the table's D call, was not compared with the DNA. CDR1 GEAIGNYY and CDR2 EKD come from the germline V gene. This CDR3 comprises 18 residues. For the CDR3, the DNA is TGTGCCTGTGACTCCTTAGAGGGGGATACGCGAGGGGTCGTGGAGCTCATCTTT. Its protein is CACDSLEGDTRGVVELIF.

Concerning this clone: The protein in TCRdb stems from a much larger clone and differs at residue 4 from this DNA's translation, likely a read error; here the protein is translated from the DNA. The chain is built from TRDV1 and TRDJ1, with 9 bases matching TRDD3. TCRdb lists no J gene, so it was determined here by aligning the DNA to germline. The CDR3 consists of 22 residues. Germline V gene data show CDR1 as TSWWSYY and CDR2 as QGS. The CDR3 region is CALEELVGSLYWGSPYTDKLIF. CDR3 nucleotide sequence: TGTGCTCTTGAGGAACTCGTTGGCTCATTGTACTGGGGGAGCCCGTACACCGATAAACTCATCTTT.

Details on this clone: The mismatch at residue 8 between this DNA's translation and the TCRdb protein of a much larger clone likely reflects a read error; the protein shown is translated from the DNA. The gene calls are TRDV1 and TRDJ4, with D perhaps TRDD2 (6 bases). Germline V lookup: CDR1 TSWWSYY, CDR2 QGS. V lost 2 bases and J lost 1, with 29 bases in between. This CDR3 is 20 amino acids long. The CDR3 DNA is TGTGCTCTTGGGGAAATGATCTCCTACCTCTATACTGGAATTAACAGACCCCTGATCTTT. Protein: CALGEMISYLYTGINRPLIF.